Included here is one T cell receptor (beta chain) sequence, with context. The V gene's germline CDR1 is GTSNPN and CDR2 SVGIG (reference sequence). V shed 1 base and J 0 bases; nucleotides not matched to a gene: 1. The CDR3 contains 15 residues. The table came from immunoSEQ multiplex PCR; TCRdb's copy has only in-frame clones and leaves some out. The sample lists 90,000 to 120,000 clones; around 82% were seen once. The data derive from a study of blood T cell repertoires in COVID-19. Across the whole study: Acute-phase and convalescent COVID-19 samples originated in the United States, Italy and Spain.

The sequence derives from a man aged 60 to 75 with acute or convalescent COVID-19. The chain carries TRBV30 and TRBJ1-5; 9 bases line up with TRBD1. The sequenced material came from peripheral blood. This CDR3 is CAWSGTGDSNQPQHF. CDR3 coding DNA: TGTGCCTGGAGTGGGACAGGGGATAGCAATCAGCCCCAGCATTTT.